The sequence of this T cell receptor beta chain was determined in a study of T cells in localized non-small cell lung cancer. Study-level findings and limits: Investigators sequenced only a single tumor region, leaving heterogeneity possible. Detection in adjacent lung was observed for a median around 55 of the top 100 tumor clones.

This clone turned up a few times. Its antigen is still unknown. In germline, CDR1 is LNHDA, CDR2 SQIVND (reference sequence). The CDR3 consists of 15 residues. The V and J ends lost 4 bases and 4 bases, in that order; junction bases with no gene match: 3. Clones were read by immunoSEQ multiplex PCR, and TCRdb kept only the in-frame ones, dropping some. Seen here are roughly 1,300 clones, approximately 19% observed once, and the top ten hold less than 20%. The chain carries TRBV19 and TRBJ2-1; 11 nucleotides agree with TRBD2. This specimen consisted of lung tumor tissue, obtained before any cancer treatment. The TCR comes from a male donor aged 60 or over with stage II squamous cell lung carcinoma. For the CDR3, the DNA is TGTGCCAGTAGTACGGGGACTAGCGGATACAATGAGCAGTTCTTC. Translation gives CASSTGTSGYNEQFF.